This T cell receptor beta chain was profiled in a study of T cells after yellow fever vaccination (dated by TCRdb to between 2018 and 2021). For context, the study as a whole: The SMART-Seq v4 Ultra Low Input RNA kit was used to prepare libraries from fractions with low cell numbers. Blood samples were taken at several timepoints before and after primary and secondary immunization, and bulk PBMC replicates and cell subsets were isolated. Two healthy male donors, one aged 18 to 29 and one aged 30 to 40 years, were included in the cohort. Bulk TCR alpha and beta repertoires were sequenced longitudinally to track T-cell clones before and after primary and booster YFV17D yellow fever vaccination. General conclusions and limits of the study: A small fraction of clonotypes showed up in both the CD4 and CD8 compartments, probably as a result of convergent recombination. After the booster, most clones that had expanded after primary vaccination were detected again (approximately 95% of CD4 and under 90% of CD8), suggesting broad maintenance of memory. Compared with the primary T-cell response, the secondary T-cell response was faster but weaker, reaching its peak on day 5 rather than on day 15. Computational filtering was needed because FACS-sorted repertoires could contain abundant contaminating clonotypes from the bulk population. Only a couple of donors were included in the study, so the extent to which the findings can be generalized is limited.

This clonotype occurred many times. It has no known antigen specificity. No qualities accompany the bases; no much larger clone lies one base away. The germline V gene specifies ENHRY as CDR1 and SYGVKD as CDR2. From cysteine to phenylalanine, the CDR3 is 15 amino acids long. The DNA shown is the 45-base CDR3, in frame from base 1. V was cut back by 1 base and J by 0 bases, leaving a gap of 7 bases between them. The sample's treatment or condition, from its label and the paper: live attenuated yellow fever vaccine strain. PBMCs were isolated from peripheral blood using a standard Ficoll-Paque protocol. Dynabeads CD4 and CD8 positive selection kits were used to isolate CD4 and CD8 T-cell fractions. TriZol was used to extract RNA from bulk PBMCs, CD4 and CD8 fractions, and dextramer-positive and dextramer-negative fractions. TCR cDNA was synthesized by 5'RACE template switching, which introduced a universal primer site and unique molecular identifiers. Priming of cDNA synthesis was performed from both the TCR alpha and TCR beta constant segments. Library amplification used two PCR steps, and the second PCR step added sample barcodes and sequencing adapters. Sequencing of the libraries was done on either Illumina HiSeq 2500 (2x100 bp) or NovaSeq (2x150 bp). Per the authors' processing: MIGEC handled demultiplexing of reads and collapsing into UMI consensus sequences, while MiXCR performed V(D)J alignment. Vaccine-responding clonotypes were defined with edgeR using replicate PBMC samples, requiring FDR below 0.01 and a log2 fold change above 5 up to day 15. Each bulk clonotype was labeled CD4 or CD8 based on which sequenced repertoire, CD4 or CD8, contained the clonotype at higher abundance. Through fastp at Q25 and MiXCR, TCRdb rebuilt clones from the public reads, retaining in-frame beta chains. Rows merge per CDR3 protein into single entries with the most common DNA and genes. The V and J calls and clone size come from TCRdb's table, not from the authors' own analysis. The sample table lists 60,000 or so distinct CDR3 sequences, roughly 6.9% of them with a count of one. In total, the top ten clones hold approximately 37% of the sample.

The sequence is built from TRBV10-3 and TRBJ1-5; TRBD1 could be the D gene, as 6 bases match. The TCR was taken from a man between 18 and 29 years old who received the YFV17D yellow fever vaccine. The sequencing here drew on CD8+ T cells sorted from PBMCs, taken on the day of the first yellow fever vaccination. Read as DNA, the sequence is TGTGCCATCAGTGAGTTGACAGGTAGCAATCAGCCCCAGCATTTT. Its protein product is CAISELTGSNQPQHF.